This is a list of T cell receptor beta chains from one sample in a study of cytomegalovirus exposure and HLA in healthy donors. Sequencing was performed with immunoSEQ multiplex PCR; in TCRdb, only in-frame clones are kept and a portion is missing. The sample holds around 120,000 clones; under 85% are singletons and the top ten take about 1.8%. The material sequenced was PBMCs. These receptors were obtained from a boy younger than 18 in good health and CMV-seronegative. The CDR3 runs from the conserved cysteine through the conserved F or W. Each record gives: clone size, V gene, J gene, D gene, CDR3 DNA, CDR3 protein. The D gene is left open where the match is weak. Size is stated for part of the rows, as once, few or many counts, or as a class when the clone is expanded.

>NA|TRBV10-3|TRBJ1-1|NA
TGTGCCATCAGTGAGAAATGGGGGGGCACTGAAGCTTTCTTT
CAISEKWGGTEAFF
>NA|TRBV2|TRBJ2-7|TRBD1
TGTGCCAGCAGTTCCCTCCCGGGACAGGGGGCGGATGAGCAGTACTTC
CASSSLPGQGADEQYF
>NA|TRBV2|TRBJ2-7|TRBD2
TGTGCCAGCGTCGAACAGGGAAAAAGGACTAGCGGGACGAGCTCCTACGAGCAGTACTTC
CASVEQGKRTSGTSSYEQYF
>NA|TRBV27|TRBJ1-6|NA
TGTGCCAGCAGTACCCGGCTAGACTCCTATAATTCACCCCTCCACTTT
CASSTRLDSYNSPLHF
>NA|TRBV7-9|TRBJ2-7|TRBD1
TGTGCCAGCAGCTTAGCCGGGACAGGGGGACACGAGCAGTACTTC
CASSLAGTGGHEQYF
>NA|TRBV7-6|TRBJ2-1|TRBD2
TGTGCCAGCAGCTTAGAAGTTATGACTAGCGGGGTAAGCTCCTACAATGAGCAGTTCTTC
CASSLEVMTSGVSSYNEQFF
>NA|TRBV5-6|TRBJ2-1|TRBD2
TGTGCCAGCAGCGTCCAAGAGCGGGGGGGACTGTACAATGAGCAGTTCTTC
CASSVQERGGLYNEQFF
>NA|TRBV4-2|TRBJ2-3|TRBD2
TGTGCCAGCAGCCAAGGGACTAGCGGGGGGAACACAGATACGCAGTATTTT
CASSQGTSGGNTDTQYF
>NA|TRBV7-3|TRBJ2-3|NA
TGTGCCAGCAGCGGCGGGACTAGCACAGATACGCAGTATTTT
CASSGGTSTDTQYF
>NA|TRBV19|TRBJ2-7|TRBD1
TGTGCCAGTAGAGAGATCGGGACAGGGGAACTCGAGCAGTACTTC
CASREIGTGELEQYF
>NA|TRBV4-2|TRBJ2-1|TRBD2
TGTGCCAGCAGCCACCAACTAGCGGGGGGTTACAATGAGCAGTTCTTC
CASSHQLAGGYNEQFF
>NA|TRBV19|TRBJ2-6|NA
TGTGCCAGTAGTATAGATCTAAACTCTGGGGCCAACGTCCTGACTTTC
CASSIDLNSGANVLTF
>NA|TRBV19|TRBJ2-3|TRBD2
TGTGCCAGTAGACGACTAGCGGGACCTAGCACAGATACGCAGTATTTT
CASRRLAGPSTDTQYF
>NA|TRBV5-6|TRBJ2-7|TRBD1
TGTGCCAGCAGACTCCGGGACAGGTTATACGAGCAGTACTTC
CASRLRDRLYEQYF
>NA|TRBV9|TRBJ2-7|TRBD1
TGTGCCAGCAGCTCGACAGGGACCGAGCAGTACTTC
CASSSTGTEQYF
>NA|TRBV18|TRBJ2-3|TRBD1
TGTGCCAGCTCACCCCTCGCAGGGGGCAAAACAGATACGCAGTATTTT
CASSPLAGGKTDTQYF
>once|TRBV2|TRBJ2-1|NA
TGTGCCTCCCTCGGGAGGGGGCAAGAGCAGTTCTTC
CASLGRGQEQFF
>NA|TRBV6-6|TRBJ2-3|NA
TGTGCCAGCACGTCGGGGTCCACAGATACGCAGTATTTT
CASTSGSTDTQYF
>NA|TRBV5-1|TRBJ1-1|TRBD1
TGCGCCAGCAGCTTGGCCACAGGGGCCAACACTGAAGCTTTCTTT
CASSLATGANTEAFF
>NA|TRBV12-2|TRBJ1-5|NA
TGTGCAAGTCGCTTAGCCCCGGGACAGGCTAAAGCCGAGGGTCAGCCCCAGCATTTT
CASRLAPGQAKAEGQPQHF
>NA|TRBV13|TRBJ1-6|NA
TGTGCCAGCAGCTTACAGGGCAAGCGTAATTCACCCCTCCACTTT
CASSLQGKRNSPLHF
>NA|TRBV7-9|TRBJ2-6|TRBD1
TGTGCCAGCAGCTGGGACAGGGGCGAATCTGGGGCCAACGTCCTGACTTTC
CASSWDRGESGANVLTF
>once|TRBV7-7|TRBJ2-7|NA
TGTGCCAGCAGCCCAGGGCCCGGACCCTACGAGCAGTACTTC
CASSPGPGPYEQYF
>NA|TRBV5-1|TRBJ1-1|NA
TGCGCCAGCAGCTTGGAACAAGAAGCTTTCTTT
CASSLEQEAFF
>NA|TRBV18|TRBJ2-7|TRBD1
TGTGCCAGCTCGCCGACAGGGACCCTATACGAGCAGTACTTC
CASSPTGTLYEQYF
>NA|TRBV7-2|TRBJ1-2|NA
TGTGCCAGCAGCTCAGAGTTAGAGGTCCTGGGTGGCTACACCTTC
CASSSELEVLGGYTF
>NA|TRBV19|TRBJ1-1|NA
TGTGCCAGTACCCGGGGGGGGGCGGGGAACACTGAAGCTTTCTTT
CASTRGGAGNTEAFF
>NA|TRBV30|TRBJ1-1|NA
TGTGCCTGGACGGCGTCTCGGGGTGAAGCTTTCTTT
CAWTASRGEAFF
>NA|TRBV4-3|TRBJ2-3|TRBD2
TGCGCCAGCAGCCAAGGCGTTAAGTGGCGGGAGGAAAGGAGGGATACGCAGTATTTT
CASSQGVKWREERRDTQYF
>NA|TRBV7-9|TRBJ1-3|NA
TGTGCCAGCAGCCGAGACTCTGGAAACACCATATATTTT
CASSRDSGNTIYF
>NA|TRBV9|TRBJ2-5|TRBD1
TGTGCCAGCAGCGGGGGGGACAGGCCATGGGAAGAGACCCAGTACTTC
CASSGGDRPWEETQYF
>few|TRBV5-6|TRBJ2-1|NA
TGTGCCAGCAGCCACGGACAGAACTACAATGAGCAGTTCTTC
CASSHGQNYNEQFF
>NA|TRBV27|TRBJ1-2|NA
TGTGCCAGCAGTTTATTATCCGGAGTCGACGGCTATGGCTACACCTTC
CASSLLSGVDGYGYTF
>NA|TRBV29-1|TRBJ2-7|TRBD2
TGCAGCGTTGCGACTAGCGGGAGCTACGAGCAGTACTTC
CSVATSGSYEQYF
>NA|TRBV7-3|TRBJ1-1|TRBD1
TGTGCCAGCAGCTTATTGACAGGGACTGAAGCTTTCTTT
CASSLLTGTEAFF
>NA|TRBV7-8|TRBJ2-3|TRBD2
TGTGCCAGCACCTCGGGACTAGTCCCTAGCACAGATACGCAGTATTTT
CASTSGLVPSTDTQYF
>NA|TRBV30|TRBJ1-3|NA
TGTGCCTGGAGTCCGCCGGGGAACTCTGGAAACACCATATATTTT
CAWSPPGNSGNTIYF
>NA|TRBV29-1|TRBJ1-2|NA
TGCAGCGTTGGTGAGTCACGATATGGCTACACCTTC
CSVGESRYGYTF
>NA|TRBV29-1|TRBJ1-1|NA
TGCAGCGTTAGTTTAGGACTTTCGGGCACTGAAGCTTTCTTT
CSVSLGLSGTEAFF
>once|TRBV23-1|TRBJ2-1|TRBD2
TGCGCCAGCATGCGGGGGGGCCCGAATGAGCAGTTCTTC
CASMRGGPNEQFF
>few|TRBV6-5|TRBJ1-1|NA
TGTGCCAGCAGTACCGGGGGGGTGAACACTGAAGCTTTCTTT
CASSTGGVNTEAFF
>NA|TRBV29-1|TRBJ2-1|TRBD2
TGCAGCCTCGGCGGGGGCTCCTACAATGAGCAGTTCTTC
CSLGGGSYNEQFF
>NA|TRBV9|TRBJ2-7|TRBD2
TGTGCCAGCAGCGCCTCGGACGGGAGGTGGTACGAGCAGTACTTC
CASSASDGRWYEQYF
>NA|TRBV6-4|TRBJ1-2|NA
TGTGCCAGCAGTGACTCACGAGGGAAGTATGGCTACACCTTC
CASSDSRGKYGYTF
>few|TRBV29-1|TRBJ2-7|TRBD2
TGCAGCGTAGGCGGGGAGGGGACCTACGAGCAGTACTTC
CSVGGEGTYEQYF
>NA|TRBV5-4|TRBJ1-1|TRBD1
TGTGCCAGCAGCTTAGAACAGGGGCTGACTGAAGCTTTCTTT
CASSLEQGLTEAFF
>NA|TRBV5-6|TRBJ2-1|TRBD2
TGTGCCAGCAGCGCCACCGGGACTAGCGTGTACAATGAGCAGTTCTTC
CASSATGTSVYNEQFF